This T cell receptor beta chain is from a study of human T cells and chemical hapten exposure. Study-level background: Patients, a majority of them female, were diagnosed with alopecia areata, totalis or universalis. Overall study results and limits: Healthy people's immune response may differ from that of the donors, who had alopecia.

TCRdb reprocessed the RACE reads via MiXCR and lists one record per CDR3 protein. Among about 49,000 distinct CDR3 sequences listed, 9% to 9.5% were seen once. As for time point: patch test 1, 2 weeks after DPC sensitization. Treatment denoted: therapeutic diphenylcyclopropenone sensitization with weekly scalp DPC. Samples of blood were obtained prior to the application of each patch test. Germline V lookup: CDR1 MDHEN, CDR2 SYDVKM. Trimming took 8 bases from V and 4 from J, leaving 14 bases between them. CDR3 length: 13 residues. Turning to this clonotype: Its antigen is not known.

Sequenced here: whole blood, sampled in connection with sensitization to the hapten diphenylcyclopropenone (DPC). The sequence was obtained from a woman in her fifties or sixties with alopecia areata. Some clones in this sample may be carry-over from other donors' samples. The V gene is TRBV28, the J gene TRBJ1-2; D is unclear. CDR3 nucleotide sequence: TGTGCCAGCTGCTGTGGGTCCTTCTATGGCTACACCTTC. This translates into CASCCGSFYGYTF.